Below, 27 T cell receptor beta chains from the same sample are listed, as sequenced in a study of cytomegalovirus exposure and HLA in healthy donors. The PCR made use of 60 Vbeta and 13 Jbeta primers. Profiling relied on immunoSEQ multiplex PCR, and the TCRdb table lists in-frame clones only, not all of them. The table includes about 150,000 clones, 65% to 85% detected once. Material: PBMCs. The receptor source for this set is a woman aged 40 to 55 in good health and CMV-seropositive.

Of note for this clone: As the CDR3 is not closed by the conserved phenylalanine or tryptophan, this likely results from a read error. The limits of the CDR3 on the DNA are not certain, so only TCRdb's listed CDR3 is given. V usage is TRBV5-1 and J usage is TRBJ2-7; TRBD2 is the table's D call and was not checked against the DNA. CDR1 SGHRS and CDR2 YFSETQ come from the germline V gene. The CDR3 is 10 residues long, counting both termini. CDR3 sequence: CASSLSRDCL.

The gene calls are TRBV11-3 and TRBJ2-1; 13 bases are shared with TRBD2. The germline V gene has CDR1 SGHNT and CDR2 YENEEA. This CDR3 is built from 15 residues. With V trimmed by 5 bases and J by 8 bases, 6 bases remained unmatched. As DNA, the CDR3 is TGTGCCAGCAGCACGACTAGCGGGAGGAGCTATGAGCAGTTCTTC. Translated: CASSTTSGRSYEQFF.

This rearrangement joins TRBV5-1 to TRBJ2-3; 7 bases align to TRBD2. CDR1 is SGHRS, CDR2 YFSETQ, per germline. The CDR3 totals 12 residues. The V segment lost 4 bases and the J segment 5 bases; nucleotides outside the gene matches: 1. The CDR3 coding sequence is TGCGCCAGCAGCAGGGAGGGAGATACGCAGTATTTT. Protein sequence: CASSREGDTQYF.

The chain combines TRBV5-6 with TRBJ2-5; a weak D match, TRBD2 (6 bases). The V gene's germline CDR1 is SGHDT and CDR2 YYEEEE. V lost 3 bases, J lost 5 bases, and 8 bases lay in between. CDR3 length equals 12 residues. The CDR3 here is CASSSGRETQYF. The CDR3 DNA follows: TGTGCCAGCAGCTCGGGGAGGGAGACCCAGTACTTC. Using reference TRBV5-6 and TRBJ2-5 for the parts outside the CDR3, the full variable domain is DAGVTQSPTHLIKTRGQQVTLRCSPKSGHDTVSWYQQALGQGPQFIFQYYEEEERQRGNFPDRFSGHQFPNYSSELNVNALLLGDSALYLCASSSGRETQYFGPGTRLLVL.

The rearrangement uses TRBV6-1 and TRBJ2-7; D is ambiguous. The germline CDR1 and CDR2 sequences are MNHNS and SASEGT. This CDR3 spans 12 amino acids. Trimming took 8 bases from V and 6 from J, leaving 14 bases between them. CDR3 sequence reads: CASSRNLGEQYF. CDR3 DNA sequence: TGTGCCAGCTCGCGGAACCTTGGCGAGCAGTACTTC.

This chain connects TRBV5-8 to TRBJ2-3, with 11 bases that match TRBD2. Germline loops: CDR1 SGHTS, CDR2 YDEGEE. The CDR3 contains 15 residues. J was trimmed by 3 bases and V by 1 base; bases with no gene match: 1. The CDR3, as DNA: TGTGCCAGCAGCTTGACTAGCGGGAGAACAGATACGCAGTATTTT. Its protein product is CASSLTSGRTDTQYF.

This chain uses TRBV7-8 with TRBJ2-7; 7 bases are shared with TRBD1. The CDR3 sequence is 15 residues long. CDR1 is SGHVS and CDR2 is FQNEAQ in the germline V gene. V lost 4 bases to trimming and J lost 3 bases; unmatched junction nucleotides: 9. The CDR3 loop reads CASSYPGQQDYEQYF. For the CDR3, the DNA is TGTGCCAGCAGCTACCCGGGACAGCAAGACTACGAGCAGTACTTC.

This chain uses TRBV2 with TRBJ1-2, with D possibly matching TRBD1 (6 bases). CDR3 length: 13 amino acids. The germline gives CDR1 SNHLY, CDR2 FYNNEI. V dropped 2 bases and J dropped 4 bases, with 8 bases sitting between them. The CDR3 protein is CASSERGSYGYTF. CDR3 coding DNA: TGTGCCAGCAGTGAAAGGGGGAGCTATGGCTACACCTTC.

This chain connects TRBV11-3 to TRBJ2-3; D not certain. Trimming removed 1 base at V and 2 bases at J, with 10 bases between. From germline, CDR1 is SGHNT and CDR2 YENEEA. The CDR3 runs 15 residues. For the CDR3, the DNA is TGTGCCAGCAGCTTAGTGGCAGGAAACACAGATACGCAGTATTTT. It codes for CASSLVAGNTDTQYF.

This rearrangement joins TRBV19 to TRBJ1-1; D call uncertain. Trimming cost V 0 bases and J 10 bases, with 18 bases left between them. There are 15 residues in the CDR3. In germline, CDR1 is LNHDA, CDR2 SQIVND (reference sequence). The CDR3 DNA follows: TGTGCCAGTAGTATAGACAGGACCCTGGAGCGGGGAGCTTTCTTT. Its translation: CASSIDRTLERGAFF.

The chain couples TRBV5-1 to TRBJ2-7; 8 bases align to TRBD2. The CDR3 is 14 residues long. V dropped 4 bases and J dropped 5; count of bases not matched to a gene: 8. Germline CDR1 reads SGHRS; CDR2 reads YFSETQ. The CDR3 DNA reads TGCGCCAGCAGCCCAGCGGGAGTGGCCCACGAGCAGTACTTC. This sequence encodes CASSPAGVAHEQYF.

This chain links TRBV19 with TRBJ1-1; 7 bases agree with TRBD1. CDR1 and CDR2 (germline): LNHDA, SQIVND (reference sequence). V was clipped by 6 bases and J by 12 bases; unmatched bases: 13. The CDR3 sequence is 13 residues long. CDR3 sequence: CASRETGPRTSFF. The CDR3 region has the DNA TGTGCCAGTAGAGAGACAGGGCCCAGGACTTCTTTCTTT.

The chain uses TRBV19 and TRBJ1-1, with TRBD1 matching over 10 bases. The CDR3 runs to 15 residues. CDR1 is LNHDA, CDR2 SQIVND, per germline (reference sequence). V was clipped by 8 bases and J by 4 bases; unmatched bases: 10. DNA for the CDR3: TGTGCCAGTTTTGACAGGGGGCACGGTGGCACTGAAGCTTTCTTT. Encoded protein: CASFDRGHGGTEAFF.

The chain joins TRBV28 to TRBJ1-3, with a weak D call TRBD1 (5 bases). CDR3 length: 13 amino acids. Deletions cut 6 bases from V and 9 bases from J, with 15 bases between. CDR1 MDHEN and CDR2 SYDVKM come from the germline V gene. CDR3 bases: TGTGCCAGCAGGGGGGGGTTCGCGGGCACCATATATTTT. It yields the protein CASRGGFAGTIYF.

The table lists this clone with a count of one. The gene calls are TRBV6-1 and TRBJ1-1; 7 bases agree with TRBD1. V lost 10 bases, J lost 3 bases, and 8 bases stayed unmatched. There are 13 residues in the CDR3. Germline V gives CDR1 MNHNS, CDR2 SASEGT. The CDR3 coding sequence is TGTGCCACCGGACAGGTTTTCGACACTGAAGCTTTCTTT. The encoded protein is CATGQVFDTEAFF.

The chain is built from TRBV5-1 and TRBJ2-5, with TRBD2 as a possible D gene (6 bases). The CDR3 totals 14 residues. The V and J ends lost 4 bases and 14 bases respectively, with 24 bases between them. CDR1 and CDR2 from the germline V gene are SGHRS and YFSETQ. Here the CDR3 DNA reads TGCGCCAGCAGCCCGTCTGAGGCGGGACCGCTTCCATACTTC. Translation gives CASSPSEAGPLPYF.

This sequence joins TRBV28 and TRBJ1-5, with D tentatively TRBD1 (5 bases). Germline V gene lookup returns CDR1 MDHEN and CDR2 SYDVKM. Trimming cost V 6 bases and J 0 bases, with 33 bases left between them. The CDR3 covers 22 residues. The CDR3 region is CASRLTVPGKSVGGYSNQPQHF. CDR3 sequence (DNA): TGTGCCAGCAGACTCACGGTGCCTGGGAAGTCCGTCGGGGGTTATAGCAATCAGCCCCAGCATTTT.

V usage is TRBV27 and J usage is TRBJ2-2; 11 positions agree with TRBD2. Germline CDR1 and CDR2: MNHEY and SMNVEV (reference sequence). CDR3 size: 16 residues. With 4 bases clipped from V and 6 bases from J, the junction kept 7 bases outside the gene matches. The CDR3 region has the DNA TGTGCCAGCAGTTCCATAGCGGGAGGGGGGCCCGGGGAGCTGTTTTTT. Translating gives CASSSIAGGGPGELFF.

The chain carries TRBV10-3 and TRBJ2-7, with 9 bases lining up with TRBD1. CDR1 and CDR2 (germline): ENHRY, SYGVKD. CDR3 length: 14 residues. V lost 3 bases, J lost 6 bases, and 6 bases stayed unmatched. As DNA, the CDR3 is TGTGCCATCAGTGAAACAGGGGGCGAGAGCGAGCAGTACTTC. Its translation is CAISETGGESEQYF.

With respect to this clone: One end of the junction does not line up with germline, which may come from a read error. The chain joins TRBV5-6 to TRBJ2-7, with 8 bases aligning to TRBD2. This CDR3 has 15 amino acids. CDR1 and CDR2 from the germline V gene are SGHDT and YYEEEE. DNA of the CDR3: TGTGCAAGCAGCTTGGGGGGCGGGGGGACCTACGAGCAGTACTTC. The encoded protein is CASSLGGGGTYEQYF.

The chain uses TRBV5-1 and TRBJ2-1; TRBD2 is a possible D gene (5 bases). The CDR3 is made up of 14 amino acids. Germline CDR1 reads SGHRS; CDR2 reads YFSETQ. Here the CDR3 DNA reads TGCTCTAGTCGAGGACTCCCCTATCACAATGAGCAGTTCTTC. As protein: CSSRGLPYHNEQFF.

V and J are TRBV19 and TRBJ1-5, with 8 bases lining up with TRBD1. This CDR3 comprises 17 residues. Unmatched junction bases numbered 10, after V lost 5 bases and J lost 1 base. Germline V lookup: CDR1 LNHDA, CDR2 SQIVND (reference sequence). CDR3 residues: CASSSDRGRLSNQPQHF. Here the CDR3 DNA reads TGTGCCAGTAGTTCTGACAGGGGAAGGCTGAGCAATCAGCCCCAGCATTTT.

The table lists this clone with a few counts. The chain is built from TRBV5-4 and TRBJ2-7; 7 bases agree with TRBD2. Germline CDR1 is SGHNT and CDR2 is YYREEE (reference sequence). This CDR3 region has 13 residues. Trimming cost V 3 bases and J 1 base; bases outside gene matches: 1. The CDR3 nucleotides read TGTGCCAGCAGCTCGGGACTATCCTACGAGCAGTACTTC. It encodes CASSSGLSYEQYF.

The CDR3 spells CASSLVIAETSYEQYF. As DNA, the CDR3 is TGTGCCAGCAGCTTAGTAATAGCGGAGACCTCCTACGAGCAGTACTTC. This chain links TRBV11-3 with TRBJ2-7, with D perhaps matching TRBD2 (6 bases). The CDR3 is 16 residues long. Germline V gives CDR1 SGHNT, CDR2 YENEEA. Trimming took 1 base from V and 0 from J, leaving 13 bases between them. Full variable domain (rest looked up from reference TRBV11-3 and TRBJ2-7): EAGVVQSPRYKIIEKKQPVAFWCNPISGHNTLYWYLQNLGQGPELLIRYENEEAVDDSQLPKDRFSAERLKGVDSTLKIQPAELGDSAVYLCASSLVIAETSYEQYFGPGTRLTVT.

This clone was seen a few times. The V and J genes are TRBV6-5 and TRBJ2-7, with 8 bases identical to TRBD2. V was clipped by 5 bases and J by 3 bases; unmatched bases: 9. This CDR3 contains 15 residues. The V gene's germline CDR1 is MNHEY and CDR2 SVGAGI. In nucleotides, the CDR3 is TGTGCCAGCAGTCCTCTGGCGGGAGGTATCTACGAGCAGTACTTC. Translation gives CASSPLAGGIYEQYF.

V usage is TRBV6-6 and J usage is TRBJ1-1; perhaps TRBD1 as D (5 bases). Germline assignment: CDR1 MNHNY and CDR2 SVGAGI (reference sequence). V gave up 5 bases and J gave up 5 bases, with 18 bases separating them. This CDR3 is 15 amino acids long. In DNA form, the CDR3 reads TGTGCCAGCAGTCCCCCGGGGGGGGGTGGAACTGAAGCTTTCTTT. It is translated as CASSPPGGGGTEAFF.

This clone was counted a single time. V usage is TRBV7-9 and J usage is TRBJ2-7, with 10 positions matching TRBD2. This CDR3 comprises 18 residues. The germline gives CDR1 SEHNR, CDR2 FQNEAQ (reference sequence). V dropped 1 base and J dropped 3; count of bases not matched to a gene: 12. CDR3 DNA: TGTGCCAGCAGCTTAGTTGTGGCTAGCGGGGGAACTATCTACGAGCAGTACTTC. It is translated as CASSLVVASGGTIYEQYF. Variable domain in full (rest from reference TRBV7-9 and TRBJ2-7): DTGVSQNPRHKITKRGQNVTFRCDPISEHNRLYWYRQTLGQGPEFLTYFQNEAQLEKSRLLSDRFSAERPKGSFSTLEIQRTEQGDSAMYLCASSLVVASGGTIYEQYFGPGTRLTVT.